A single sample gave rise to the 20 T cell receptor beta chains below, sequenced in a study of tumor and adjacent non-tumor tissue in lung cancer. This sample's RNA came from whole unsorted tissue. This non-tumor lung sample came from over 3 cm beyond the tumor edge. A modified ARM-PCR protocol with three rounds of nested PCR amplified TCRbeta. TCRdb reprocessed the multiplex PCR reads with MiXCR, giving one entry per CDR3 protein. The sample holds approximately 66,000 distinct CDR3 sequences, over 60% seen once. The sample consisted of distant non-tumor lung tissue. The source is a man between 70 and 80 years old with non-small cell lung cancer.

About this clonotype itself: Since no conserved phenylalanine or tryptophan closes the CDR3, a read error is the likely cause. CDR3 sequence reads: CASSGQESLNEQFL. CDR3 nucleotide sequence: TGTGCCAGCAGTGGACAGGAGTCCTTGAATGAGCAGTTCCTC. The V call is TRBV12-3 or TRBV12-4, the J call TRBJ2-1; 7 nucleotides agree with TRBD1. The CDR3 extends over 14 amino acids. Unmatched junction bases numbered 8, after V lost 5 bases and J lost 7 bases.

Regarding this clonotype: Relative to the germline gene, one junction end is altered; a read error may explain this. The V and J genes are TRBV28 and TRBJ1-2; D gene uncertain. Germline loops: CDR1 MDHEN, CDR2 SYDVKM. CDR3 length equals 14 residues. The CDR3 spells CTSSFRNSNYGYTF. CDR3 coding DNA: TGTACCAGCAGTTTCCGCAATTCTAACTATGGCTACACCTTC.

The chain recombines TRBV2 with TRBJ2-2; D might be TRBD1 (6 bases). Trimming removed 8 bases at V and 1 base at J, with 14 bases between. Germline values: CDR1 SNHLY, CDR2 FYNNEI. The CDR3 is made up of 15 amino acids. CDR3 sequence: CASGVLTGNTGELFF. Written as DNA, the CDR3 is TGTGCCAGCGGCGTACTGACAGGGAACACCGGGGAGCTGTTTTTT.

Concerning this clonotype: No conserved phenylalanine or tryptophan is present at the end of the CDR3, so a read error is the likely explanation. This rearrangement joins TRBV6-1 to TRBJ2-2, with D tentatively TRBD2 (6 bases). The CDR3 loop spans 16 amino acids. The germline gives CDR1 MNHNS, CDR2 SASEGT. CDR3 sequence reads: CASSDSQDSDTGGLFL. CDR3 nucleotide sequence: TGTGCCAGCAGTGATTCACAGGATTCGGACACCGGGGGGCTGTTTCTT.

A few counts support this clonotype. The rearrangement uses TRBV20-1 and TRBJ2-7; D possibly matches TRBD1 or TRBD2 (5 bases each). The CDR3 spans 14 residues. Per the germline V gene, CDR1 is DFQATT and CDR2 is SNEGSKA (reference sequence). Trimming cost V 5 bases and J 0 bases, with 14 bases left between them. The CDR3 spells CSAENRDRSYEQYF. In DNA form, the CDR3 reads TGCAGTGCTGAAAACCGGGACCGCTCCTACGAGCAGTACTTC.

Turning to this clonotype: The conserved closing phenylalanine or tryptophan is absent in this CDR3, likely reflecting a read error. This chain links TRBV5-6 with TRBJ2-3, with D tentatively TRBD2 (6 bases). The CDR3 has 15 residues. The V gene's germline CDR1 is SGHDT and CDR2 YYEEEE. Between the trimmed V and J ends, which lost 8 bases and 1 base, there was a span of 17 bases. The DNA for the CDR3 is TGTGCCAGGAGCGGAAACCGCGGGGGCACAGATACGCAGTATTTG. The encoded protein is CARSGNRGGTDTQYL.

This clonotype was recorded many times. The CDR3 protein is CASSLQQGLPYNEQFF. The CDR3 DNA follows: TGTGCCAGCAGCTTGCAGCAGGGGCTTCCCTACAATGAGCAGTTCTTC. V gene TRBV5-5 combines with J gene TRBJ2-1, with a tentative D call TRBD1 (6 bases). With 1 base removed from V and 2 bases from J, the gap between germline ends came to 13 bases. CDR1 is SGHKS, CDR2 YYEKEE, per germline (reference sequence). There are 16 residues in the CDR3.

Turning to this clonotype: The CDR3 end shows no conserved phenylalanine or tryptophan, and so a read error is likely. The chain joins TRBV4-2 to TRBJ1-5, with 7 bases lining up with TRBD1. J gave up 3 bases and V 1 base, and 12 bases lay outside the gene matches. Germline CDR1 reads LGHNA; CDR2 reads YNFKEQ. The CDR3 runs to 18 residues. CDR3 bases: TGTGCCAGCAGCCAAGGGAGGATGCAGGGGGTGAACAATCAGCCCCAGCATTCT. It yields the protein CASSQGRMQGVNNQPQHS.

The gene calls are TRBV5-4 and TRBJ1-3, with unresolved D. Germline V gene lookup returns CDR1 SGHNT and CDR2 YYREEE (reference sequence). CDR3 length equals 15 residues. Trimming shortened V by 0 bases and J by 2 bases, and 9 bases separated the two germline ends. For the CDR3, the DNA is TGTGCCAGCAGCTTGGCCCTTTGTCCTGGAAACACCATATATTTT. This sequence encodes CASSLALCPGNTIYF.

The chain employs TRBV20-1 and TRBJ2-1; 8 bases match TRBD2. The CDR3 totals 16 residues. Germline CDR1 DFQATT, CDR2 SNEGSKA (reference sequence). The J segment lost 0 bases and the V segment lost 6 bases, leaving 10 bases of the junction unmatched. The CDR3 sequence: CSASSRGTSSYNEQFF. The CDR3 DNA follows: TGCAGTGCATCCTCCCGGGGGACTAGCTCCTACAATGAGCAGTTCTTC.

This clonotype was recorded only once. At one end, the junction sequence differs from germline, possibly due to a read error. J is TRBJ2-3 and V is TRBV20-1, with D unclear. The CDR3 spans 14 residues. CDR1 is DFQATT and CDR2 is SNEGSKA in the germline V gene (reference sequence). The DNA for the CDR3 is TGCAGTGCTAGTCTGTATCTAGGCACAGATACGCACTATTTT. It specifies CSASLYLGTDTHYF.

About this clonotype itself: The CDR3 does not end in the conserved phenylalanine or tryptophan, so this is likely a read error. The chain uses TRBV4-1 and TRBJ2-7, with 7 bases aligning to TRBD2. Germline assignment: CDR1 MGHRA and CDR2 YSYEKL. The CDR3 is 16 residues long. The CDR3, as DNA: TGCGCCAGCAGCCAAGGAGCGGGAAGGACCTCCTACGGGCAGTACCTC. Translation gives CASSQGAGRTSYGQYL.

As to this clonotype: It is likely a read error, because the conserved phenylalanine at the end of the CDR3 is missing. The chain links TRBV10-3 to TRBJ2-2; 9 bases agree with TRBD2. Germline CDR1 reads ENHRY; CDR2 reads SYGVKD. The CDR3 loop spans 14 amino acids. CDR3 region: CATRLAANTGELFS. The CDR3 region has the DNA TGTGCCACCCGACTAGCGGCGAACACCGGGGAACTGTTTTCT.

This clonotype showed up just once. One junction end disagrees with the germline gene, perhaps due to a read error. The rearrangement links TRBV6-5 to TRBJ1-2; no definite D call. Germline loops: CDR1 MNHEY, CDR2 SVGAGI. The CDR3 consists of 16 residues. Here the CDR3 reads CASSPSPGRLYNGCTF. The CDR3 DNA reads as TGTGCCAGCAGCCCCAGCCCCGGACGACTATACAATGGCTGCACCTTC.

Comment on this clonotype: Since a much larger clone is just one base distant, this may be a read error. The rearrangement joins TRBV7-9 to TRBJ2-5; 9 nucleotides agree with TRBD1. J gave up 1 base and V 9 bases, and 15 bases lay outside the gene matches. The germline V gene encodes CDR1 SEHNR and CDR2 FQNEAQ (reference sequence). This CDR3 contains 17 residues. The chain's CDR3 is CARSPPVGTGTQETQYF. In nucleotides, the CDR3 is TGTGCCAGGAGCCCCCCCGTGGGGACAGGGACCCAAGAGACCCAGTACTTC.

In regard to this clonotype: One junction end disagrees with the germline gene, perhaps due to a read error. V and J are TRBV6-5 and TRBJ2-7; D unresolved. Germline assignment: CDR1 MNHEY and CDR2 SVGAGI. This CDR3 has 15 residues. The CDR3 loop is CASGYSPRHTYEQYF. CDR3 DNA sequence: TGTGCCAGCGGTTACTCGCCGAGACACACCTACGAGCAGTACTTC.

In the case of this clonotype: A much more abundant neighbour one base away suggests this may be a read error. The chain combines TRBV6-2 or TRBV6-3 with TRBJ1-5; 10 positions agree with TRBD1. V was pared by 6 bases and J by 11 bases, with 13 bases of the junction left unmatched. The CDR3 totals 15 residues. Germline-derived CDR1 and CDR2 are MNHEY and SVGEGT. The CDR3 nucleotides read TGTGCCAGCAGCCGGACAGGGGGTGTGGGGGAAACCCAGCATTTT. Its translation: CASSRTGGVGETQHF.

A remark on this clonotype: A read error may be the cause here, since a much bigger clone is one base away. The V and J genes are TRBV5-6 and TRBJ2-3; 7 bases match TRBD1. The CDR3 loop spans 15 amino acids. Germline-derived CDR1 and CDR2 are SGHDT and YYEEEE. CDR3 protein: CASSEYRGSTDMQYF. The CDR3 bases are TGTGCCAGCAGCGAATACAGGGGATCGACAGATATGCAGTATTTT.

Concerning this clonotype: Just one base apart from a much larger clone, this may be a read error. The conserved phenylalanine or tryptophan is not found at the CDR3 terminus, so this likely reflects a read error. The chain combines TRBV6-5 with TRBJ2-7, with TRBD2 matching 9 bases. Germline V lookup: CDR1 MNHEY, CDR2 SVGAGI. This CDR3 contains 14 residues. Trimming cost V 3 bases and J 6 bases; bases outside gene matches: 6. CDR3 sequence reads: CASSYSRRGGEQYL. As DNA, the CDR3 is TGTGCCAGCAGTTATTCTAGGCGGGGGGGCGAGCAGTACTTA.

Turning to this clonotype: An end of the junction does not agree with germline; a read error may underlie this. The rearrangement links TRBV4-1 to TRBJ2-2; 11 bases agree with TRBD2. CDR3 length: 18 residues. Germline loops: CDR1 MGHRA, CDR2 YSYEKL. CDR3 DNA: TGCGCCAGCAGCCATGAACTAGCGGGGGCTTCGGGGACCGGGGAGCTGCTTTTT. Amino acid sequence: CASSHELAGASGTGELLF.